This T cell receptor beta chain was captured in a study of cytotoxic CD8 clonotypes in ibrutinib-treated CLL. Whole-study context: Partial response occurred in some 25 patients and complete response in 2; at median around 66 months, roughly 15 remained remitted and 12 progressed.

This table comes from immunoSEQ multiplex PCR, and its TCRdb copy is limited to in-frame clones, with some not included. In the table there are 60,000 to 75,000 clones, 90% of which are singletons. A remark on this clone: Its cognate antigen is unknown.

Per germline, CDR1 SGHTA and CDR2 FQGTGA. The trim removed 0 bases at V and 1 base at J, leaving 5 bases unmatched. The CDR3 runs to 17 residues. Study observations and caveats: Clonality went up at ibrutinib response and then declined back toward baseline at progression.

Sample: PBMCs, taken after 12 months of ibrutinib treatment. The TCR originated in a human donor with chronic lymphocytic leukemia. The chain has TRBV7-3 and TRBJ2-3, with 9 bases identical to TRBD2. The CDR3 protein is CASSLTPSGTGTDTQYF. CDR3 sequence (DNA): TGTGCCAGCAGCTTAACACCTAGCGGGACCGGCACAGATACGCAGTATTTT.